Listed here are 25 T cell receptor beta chains from one sample, sequenced in a study of CD8+CD57+ T cells in acquired aplastic anemia. Genomic DNA templated the TCR beta VDJ and CDR3 profiling. TCRdb recomputed calls from the reads with MiXCR, one row per CDR3 protein. The sample comprises hundreds of thousands of distinct CDR3 sequences, 65% to 80% of which are singletons, and 4% rests with the top ten. The specimen sequenced was sorted CD4+, CD8+, or CD8+CD57+ T cells (not recorded which) from PBMCs. The receptors were sampled from a human donor in good health, serving as a control.

This clonotype was found many times. V is TRBV12-3 or TRBV12-4 and J is TRBJ1-2; tentative D call: TRBD1 (5 bases). The CDR3 sequence is 17 residues long. V dropped 5 bases and J dropped 6 bases, with 25 bases sitting between them. This CDR3 is CASSPTGVLRISDGYTF. The DNA of the CDR3 is TGTGCCAGCAGTCCAACAGGAGTGCTTAGAATATCCGATGGCTACACCTTC.

V and J are TRBV2 and TRBJ2-2; 7 nucleotides align to TRBD1. Germline CDR1 is SNHLY and CDR2 is FYNNEI. J lost 4 bases, V lost 10 bases, and 9 bases had no gene match. The CDR3 is made up of 14 amino acids. The CDR3 spells CATSRRQGTGELFF. DNA of the CDR3: TGTGCCACCAGCAGAAGACAGGGCACCGGGGAGCTGTTTTTT.

Turning to this clonotype: At one end, the junction sequence differs from germline, possibly due to a read error. V and J are TRBV7-2 and TRBJ2-3, with TRBD2 identical over 8 bases. Looked up from germline, CDR1 is SGHTA and CDR2 is FQGNSA. The CDR3 is 14 amino acids. The CDR3 loop reads CASSLWLGGEAFFF. In DNA, the CDR3 is TGTGCCAGCAGCTTATGGCTCGGGGGGGAAGCGTTCTTTTTT.

This clonotype occurred a few times. The chain recombines TRBV19 with TRBJ1-4; D call uncertain. Looked up from germline, CDR1 is LNHDA and CDR2 is SQIVND (reference sequence). CDR3 size: 14 residues. Trimming removed 3 bases from V and 2 bases from J, with 7 bases in between. As DNA, the CDR3 is TGTGCCAGTAGTATGATGGGGACTAATGAAAAACTGTTTTTT. Residues: CASSMMGTNEKLFF.

CDR3 region: CASSQVEGMTQYF. Here the CDR3 DNA reads TGTGCCAGCAGCCAAGTGGAGGGGATGACCCAGTACTTC. The chain links TRBV4-2 to TRBJ2-5; the D gene is possibly TRBD2 (6 bases). Germline-derived CDR1 and CDR2 are LGHNA and YNFKEQ. V lost 1 base to trimming and J lost 7 bases, with 10 bases between them. This CDR3 is 13 amino acids long.

For this clonotype: A much larger clonotype is one base distant, so this may be a read error. The V gene is TRBV6-4, the J gene TRBJ1-5; D gene uncertain. The CDR3 sequence is 19 residues long. The V gene's germline CDR1 is MRHNA and CDR2 SNTAGT. V dropped 7 bases and J dropped 3 bases, with 28 bases sitting between them. CDR3 nucleotides: TGTGCCAGCATTTTAGCGCTCCCCGGAGATTTGTGGAACAATCAGCCCCAGCATTTT. It codes for CASILALPGDLWNNQPQHF.

Note on this clonotype: One junction end does not reproduce the germline sequence, and a read error may be involved. The chain links TRBV6-1 to TRBJ1-2; D not resolved. Per the germline V gene, CDR1 is MNHNS and CDR2 is SASEGT. The CDR3 sequence is 13 residues long. The CDR3 loop is CASSVTVNCGYTF. The CDR3, as DNA: TGTGCCAGCAGCGTCACTGTAAACTGTGGCTACACCTTC.

V gene TRBV5-5 combines with J gene TRBJ1-2; D remains ambiguous. Germline lookup yields CDR1 SGHKS and CDR2 YYEKEE (reference sequence). There are 12 residues in the CDR3. Between the trimmed V and J ends, which lost 4 bases and 10 bases, there was a span of 14 bases. DNA of the CDR3: TGTGCCAGCAGCGTAGATAGGCGTTTCTACACCTTC. Protein: CASSVDRRFYTF.

The chain links TRBV7-9 to TRBJ2-3; D is unresolved. Trimming stripped 3 bases from V and 5 bases from J, with 6 bases between. CDR3 size: 12 residues. From germline, CDR1 is SEHNR and CDR2 FQNEAQ (reference sequence). CDR3 residues: CASSFVGDTQYF. CDR3 DNA: TGTGCCAGCAGCTTCGTGGGAGATACGCAGTATTTT.

This chain connects TRBV7-2 to TRBJ2-7; D possibly uses TRBD1 or TRBD2 (5 bases each). The germline V gene encodes CDR1 SGHTA and CDR2 FQGNSA. The CDR3 contains 17 residues. The V gene lost 2 bases and the J gene lost 3 bases, with 20 bases spanning the gap. The CDR3 is CASSLSKGRGLGYEQYF. The CDR3 DNA reads as TGTGCCAGCAGCTTATCAAAGGGACGGGGTCTAGGCTACGAGCAGTACTTC.

This clonotype was seen at least ten times. The chain couples TRBV7-8 to TRBJ2-7, with no clear D. Germline values: CDR1 SGHVS, CDR2 FQNEAQ. CDR3 length: 16 residues. The germline V and J ends were trimmed by 1 base and 7 bases, with 20 bases remaining between them. CDR3 protein: CASSLERQGMFEEQYF. The CDR3 bases are TGTGCCAGCAGCTTAGAACGGCAAGGGATGTTTGAGGAGCAGTACTTC.

J is TRBJ1-6 and V is TRBV6-5; D remains ambiguous. The CDR3 covers 11 residues. Germline V gene sequence: CDR1 MNHEY, CDR2 SVGAGI. CDR3 in DNA: TGTGGCCAGAGAAGTGGTTCACCCCTCCACTTT. Protein: CGQRSGSPLHF.

The chain couples TRBV20-1 to TRBJ2-1; D ambiguous. Germline loops: CDR1 DFQATT, CDR2 SNEGSKA (reference sequence). This CDR3 region has 12 residues. Trimming stripped 6 bases from V and 8 bases from J, with 14 bases between. Written as DNA, the CDR3 is TGCAGTGCCCGGCACATGGCCCATGAGCAGTTCTTC. It encodes CSARHMAHEQFF.

This clonotype was found once. At one end the junction does not follow the germline gene, possibly because of a read error. This chain uses TRBV7-2 with TRBJ1-5; 8 positions agree with TRBD1. Germline V gene sequence: CDR1 SGHTA, CDR2 FQGNSA. The CDR3 runs to 13 residues. CDR3 region: CASSGQGAYDQHF. The CDR3 nucleotides are TGTGCCAGTAGCGGCCAGGGGGCTTACGACCAGCACTTC.

The rearrangement links TRBV15 to TRBJ2-7; weak D call: TRBD2 (5 bases). V was trimmed by 3 bases and J by 2 bases, leaving 11 bases between them. Germline CDR1 and CDR2: LNHNV and YYDKDF (reference sequence). The CDR3 contains 14 residues. The CDR3 here is CATSRDLLPYEQYF. CDR3 nucleotides: TGTGCCACCAGCAGGGACTTACTACCCTACGAGCAGTACTTC. Using reference TRBV15 and TRBJ2-7 for the parts outside the CDR3, the full variable domain is DAMVIQNPRYQVTQFGKPVTLSCSQTLNHNVMYWYQQKSSQAPKLLFHYYDKDFNNEADTPDNFQSRRPNTSFCFLDIRSPGLGDTAMYLCATSRDLLPYEQYFGPGTRLTVT.

This clonotype was detected ten times or more. The V gene is TRBV4-2, the J gene TRBJ2-2; TRBD2 agrees at 11 bases. J was trimmed by 4 bases and V by 0 bases; bases with no gene match: 4. This CDR3 is built from 17 residues. Germline loops: CDR1 LGHNA, CDR2 YNFKEQ. CDR3 residues: CASSQELAGDGTGELFF. In DNA form, the CDR3 reads TGTGCCAGCAGCCAAGAACTAGCGGGGGATGGCACCGGGGAGCTGTTTTTT.

The V call is TRBV10-3, the J call TRBJ2-3; 12 nucleotides line up with TRBD2. Per germline, CDR1 ENHRY and CDR2 SYGVKD. V dropped 2 bases and J dropped 2; count of bases not matched to a gene: 5. The CDR3 length is 17 residues. The chain's CDR3 is CAISELSSGGVTDTQYF. The CDR3, as DNA: TGTGCCATCAGTGAGCTGTCTAGCGGGGGGGTCACAGATACGCAGTATTTT.

A few counts support this clonotype. The chain uses TRBV18 and TRBJ1-2; no clear D gene. Trimming took 0 bases from V and 2 from J, leaving 16 bases between them. Germline CDR1 is KGHSH and CDR2 is LQKENI. The CDR3 spans 17 residues. The CDR3, as DNA: TGTGCCAGCTCACCACCGAACACGGCCGGGGAAAACTATGGCTACACCTTC. Protein: CASSPPNTAGENYGYTF.

This rearrangement joins TRBV12-3 or TRBV12-4 to TRBJ1-1; D ambiguous. V gave up 3 bases and J gave up 4 bases, with 9 bases separating them. The CDR3 is 13 amino acids. The CDR3 sequence is CASSFSGSTEAFF. The CDR3 DNA reads TGTGCCAGCAGTTTTTCAGGCAGCACTGAAGCTTTCTTT.

Comments on this clonotype: The conserved phenylalanine or tryptophan normally closing the CDR3 is absent here, so this likely arose from a read error. Because the CDR3's place on the DNA is in doubt, the DNA is left out and the CDR3 is given as listed by TCRdb. The chain has TRBV2 and TRBJ1-1. The CDR3 totals 14 residues, both ends included. Germline CDR1 reads SNHLY; CDR2 reads FYNNEI. The chain's CDR3 is CASSRGGGRTEVFV.

This clonotype was recorded many times. J is TRBJ1-2 and V is TRBV19, with TRBD1 matching over 7 bases. The CDR3 sequence is 14 residues long. Trimming cost V 8 bases and J 1 base; bases outside gene matches: 7. Germline V gene data show CDR1 as LNHDA and CDR2 as SQIVND (reference sequence). The CDR3, as DNA: TGTGCCAGTGGGACAGTAGAAAATAACTATGGCTACACCTTC. This encodes CASGTVENNYGYTF.

This clonotype was seen at least ten times. This chain's CDR3 is CASSLLQGETDTQYF. In DNA form, the CDR3 reads TGTGCCAGCAGCTTGTTGCAGGGGGAGACAGATACGCAGTATTTT. This sequence joins TRBV5-8 and TRBJ2-3; TRBD1 agrees at 7 bases. With V trimmed by 1 base and J by 3 bases, 5 bases remained unmatched. This CDR3 spans 15 amino acids. CDR1 and CDR2 from the germline V gene are SGHTS and YDEGEE.

V gene TRBV6-6 combines with J gene TRBJ1-3; D possibly corresponds to TRBD1 (5 bases). This CDR3 is built from 14 residues. Germline-derived CDR1 and CDR2 are MNHNY and SVGAGI (reference sequence). Trimming removed 6 bases from V and 1 base from J, with 10 bases in between. CDR3 in DNA: TGTGCCAGCAGCAGGGTTTCTTCTGGAAACACCATATATTTT. It codes for CASSRVSSGNTIYF.

This clonotype was seen at least ten times. This chain links TRBV19 with TRBJ2-1; 9 bases are shared with TRBD2. The CDR3 runs to 15 residues. Germline loops: CDR1 LNHDA, CDR2 SQIVND (reference sequence). The trim removed 2 bases at V and 4 bases at J, leaving 3 bases unmatched. The chain's CDR3 is CASSILSGGYNEQFF. CDR3 sequence (DNA): TGTGCCAGTAGTATACTTAGCGGGGGTTACAATGAGCAGTTCTTC.

A note on this clonotype: As the CDR3 is not closed by the conserved phenylalanine or tryptophan, this likely results from a read error. The DNA is left out, because the CDR3 cannot be placed on it with certainty; the CDR3 is given as TCRdb lists it. V is TRBV2 and J is TRBJ1-6. In germline, CDR1 is SNHLY, CDR2 FYNNEI. The CDR3 length is 12 residues, termini included. The CDR3 sequence: CASSANNSPHHC.